This TCR beta chain stems from a study of blood T cell repertoires in COVID-19. Study context: Both acute and convalescent COVID-19 samples were obtained from the United States, Italy and Spain.

Assay used: immunoSEQ multiplex PCR; TCRdb lists only in-frame clones, some missing. The sample holds over 150,000 clones, over 75% seen once. Recruitment covered fewer than 25 US areas and drew participants whose ages spanned roughly 18 to 89 years. There are 15 residues in the CDR3. Germline CDR1 and CDR2: SGHRS and YFSETQ. The V gene lost 0 bases and the J gene lost 9 bases, with 17 bases spanning the gap. Sequenced: PBMCs or T cells enriched from blood (not recorded which). The TCR was taken from a woman in her forties or fifties who had recovered from COVID-19. This chain joins TRBV5-1 and TRBJ2-3, with a tentative D call TRBD1 (6 bases). CDR3 amino acids: CASSLADLLQGTQYF. The CDR3 bases are TGCGCCAGCAGCTTGGCCGACCTACTTCAGGGGACGCAGTATTTT.